The T cell receptor (beta chain) under discussion was sequenced for a study of blood T cell repertoires in COVID-19. Study-level information: Samples of COVID-19 (acute and convalescent) were obtained from the United States, Italy and Spain.

Germline assignment: CDR1 SGHKS and CDR2 YYEKEE (reference sequence). V lost 0 bases and J 4 bases, leaving 7 bases between the germline ends. The CDR3 extends over 13 amino acids. Using immunoSEQ multiplex PCR, the repertoire was profiled, and TCRdb retains in-frame clones only, with some absent. The sample shows roughly 250,000 clones, 70% to 90% of them seen only once. V gene TRBV5-5 combines with J gene TRBJ1-2; D possibly corresponds to TRBD1 (5 bases). The receptor comes from a man aged 45-65 years with acute or convalescent COVID-19. Specimen: peripheral blood. The CDR3 sequence: CASSLAQGYGYTF. The CDR3 DNA reads as TGTGCCAGCAGCTTGGCCCAGGGCTATGGCTACACCTTC.